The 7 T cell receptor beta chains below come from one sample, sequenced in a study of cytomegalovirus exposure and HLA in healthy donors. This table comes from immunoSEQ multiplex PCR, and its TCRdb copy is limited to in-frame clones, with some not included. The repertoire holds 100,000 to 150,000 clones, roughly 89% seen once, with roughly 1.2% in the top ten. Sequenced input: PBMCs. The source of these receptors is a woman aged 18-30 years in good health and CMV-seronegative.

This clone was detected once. The CDR3 coding sequence is TGTGCCAGCAGCGTAGCTTTAGGGGCGCGGGGGAATGAGCAGTTCTTC. It is translated as CASSVALGARGNEQFF. The rearrangement links TRBV9 to TRBJ2-1, with 7 bases aligning to TRBD2. V lost 0 bases to trimming and J lost 7 bases; unmatched junction nucleotides: 10. Germline CDR1 reads SGDLS; CDR2 reads YYNGEE. This CDR3 has 16 amino acids.

Here the CDR3 reads CASGAVGQINEKLFF. The CDR3 DNA reads as TGTGCCAGTGGCGCCGTGGGGCAGATTAATGAAAAACTGTTTTTT. J is TRBJ1-4 and V is TRBV2, with TRBD1 as a possible D gene (5 bases). Germline CDR1 reads SNHLY; CDR2 reads FYNNEI. Trimming shortened V by 9 bases and J by 4 bases, and 18 bases separated the two germline ends. This CDR3 is built from 15 residues.

CDR3 sequence reads: CASSPGRQLEAFF. In nucleotides, the CDR3 is TGTGCCAGCAGCCCGGGCCGACAGCTTGAAGCTTTCTTT. This chain uses TRBV11-1 with TRBJ1-1; a possible D gene is TRBD1 (5 bases). The CDR3 consists of 13 residues. Per the germline V gene, CDR1 is SGHAT and CDR2 is FQDESV (reference sequence). Trimming left V 5 bases short and J 7 bases short, with 14 bases between.

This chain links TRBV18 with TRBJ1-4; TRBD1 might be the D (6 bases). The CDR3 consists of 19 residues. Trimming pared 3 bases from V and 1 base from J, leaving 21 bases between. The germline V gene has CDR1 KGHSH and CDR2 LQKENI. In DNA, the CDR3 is TGTGCCAGCTCACCCAACGACCTTGGGGGCTATGGAACTAATGAAAAACTGTTTTTT. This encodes CASSPNDLGGYGTNEKLFF.

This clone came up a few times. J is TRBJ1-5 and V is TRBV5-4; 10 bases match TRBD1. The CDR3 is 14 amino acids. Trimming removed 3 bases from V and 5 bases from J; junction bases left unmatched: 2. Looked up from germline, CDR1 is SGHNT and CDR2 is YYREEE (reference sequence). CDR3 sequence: CASSYGQGDQPQHF. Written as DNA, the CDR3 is TGTGCCAGCAGCTACGGACAGGGGGATCAGCCCCAGCATTTT.

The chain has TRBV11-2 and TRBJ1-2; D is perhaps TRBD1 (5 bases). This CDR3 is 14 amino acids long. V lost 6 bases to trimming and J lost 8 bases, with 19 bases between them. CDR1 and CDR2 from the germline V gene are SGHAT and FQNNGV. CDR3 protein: CASSPMGQAGGYTF. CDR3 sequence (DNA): TGTGCCAGCAGTCCCATGGGGCAGGCGGGGGGCTACACCTTC. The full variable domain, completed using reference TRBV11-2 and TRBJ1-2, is EAGVAQSPRYKIIEKRQSVAFWCNPISGHATLYWYQQILGQGPKLLIQFQNNGVVDDSQLPKDRFSAERLKGVDSTLKIQPAKLEDSAVYLCASSPMGQAGGYTFGSGTRLTVV.

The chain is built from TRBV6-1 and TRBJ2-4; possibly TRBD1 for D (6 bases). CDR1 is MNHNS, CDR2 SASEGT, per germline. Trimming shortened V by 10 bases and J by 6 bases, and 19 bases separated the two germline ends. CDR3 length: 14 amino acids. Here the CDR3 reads CATQTDSYLNIQYF. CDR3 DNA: TGTGCCACCCAGACGGACAGCTACCTAAACATTCAGTACTTC.